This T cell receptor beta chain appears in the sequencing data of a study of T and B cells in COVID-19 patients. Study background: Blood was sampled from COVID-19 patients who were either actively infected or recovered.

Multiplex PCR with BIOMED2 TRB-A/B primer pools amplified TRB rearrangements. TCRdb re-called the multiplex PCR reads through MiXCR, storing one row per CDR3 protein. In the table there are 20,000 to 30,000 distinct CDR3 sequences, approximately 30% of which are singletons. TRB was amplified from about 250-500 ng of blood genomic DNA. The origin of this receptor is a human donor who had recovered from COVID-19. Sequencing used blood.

The CDR3 DNA is TGTGCCAGCAGTGCACTAGTGTCCTTTGGTACGCAGTATTTT. Protein product: CASSALVSFGTQYF. V and J are TRBV7-4 and TRBJ2-3, with D tentatively TRBD2 (5 bases). Germline V gives CDR1 SGHVT, CDR2 SQSDAQ. Trimming pared 6 bases from V and 8 bases from J, leaving 18 bases between. The CDR3 covers 14 residues.